These T cell receptor beta chains were read from a single sample in a study of OX40 agonist ivuxolimab in advanced cancers. Generated by immunoSEQ multiplex PCR, the TCRdb table keeps only in-frame clones and is missing some. The sample has about 73,000 clones, 80% to 90% seen once. The sequencing here drew on CD4+ or CD8+ T cells sorted from blood, taken in a trial of the OX40 agonist ivuxolimab. These receptors all come from an adult with an advanced solid tumor such as melanoma, head and neck, liver or kidney cancer. CDR3s include the opening cysteine and the closing phenylalanine or tryptophan. D genes are given only for firm matches. Only some rows state a clone size, as once, few, many or a class for expanded clones.

TRBJ1-1 . TRBD1 TRBV5-1 CASSNQGQVPNTEAFF TGCGCCAGCAGTAACCAGGGACAGGTTCCGAACACTGAAGCTTTCTTT
TRBJ1-3 . . TRBV5-3 CARSLALQGPGNTIYF TGTGCCAGAAGCTTGGCTCTCCAAGGGCCCGGAAACACCATATATTTT
TRBJ2-5 . . TRBV9 CASSVQSFGETQYF TGTGCCAGCAGCGTACAATCCTTCGGAGAGACCCAGTACTTC
TRBJ2-1 . TRBD1 TRBV29-1 CSVEVTGATEEQFF TGCAGCGTTGAAGTAACAGGGGCGACAGAGGAGCAGTTCTTC
TRBJ2-3 . . TRBV5-1 CASSEGHKTDTQYF TGCGCCAGCAGCGAGGGACATAAGACAGATACGCAGTATTTT
TRBJ2-7 . . TRBV19 CASSREGAYEQYF TGTGCCAGTAGTAGGGAGGGGGCCTACGAGCAGTACTTC
TRBJ2-3 . . TRBV7-2 CASSGSDVGGSTDTQYF TGTGCCAGCAGCGGTTCAGACGTGGGCGGAAGCACAGATACGCAGTATTTT
TRBJ2-1 . . TRBV9 CASSSRDLWNEQFF TGTGCCAGCAGCTCCCGGGACCTATGGAATGAGCAGTTCTTC
TRBJ2-1 . . TRBV7-8 CASSPAVDSRQFF TGTGCCAGCAGCCCGGCGGTGGACTCTCGGCAGTTCTTC
TRBJ2-5 . . TRBV28 CASRDLLATKETQYF TGTGCCAGCAGGGATCTTCTAGCGACCAAAGAGACCCAGTACTTC
TRBJ2-3 once TRBD2 TRBV28 CASASSGGEDTQYF TGTGCCAGCGCAAGCAGCGGGGGCGAGGATACGCAGTATTTT
TRBJ1-1 . . TRBV10-3 CAISVGAPFENTEAFF TGTGCCATCAGTGTTGGGGCCCCATTTGAGAACACTGAAGCTTTCTTT
TRBJ2-3 . TRBD2 TRBV6-5 CASRSSGRARDTQYF TGTGCCAGCAGAAGTAGCGGGAGGGCCCGGGATACGCAGTATTTT
TRBJ1-4 . . TRBV18 CASSPPTQGLGTNEKLFF TGTGCCAGCTCACCACCGACACAGGGCCTCGGGACTAATGAAAAACTGTTTTTT
TRBJ2-7 . TRBD1 TRBV11-2 CASSYRGYEQYF TGTGCCAGCAGCTACAGGGGTTACGAGCAGTACTTC
TRBJ1-2 . . TRBV4-1 CASSKGYGYTF TGCGCCAGCAGCAAAGGGTATGGCTACACCTTC
TRBJ2-1 . . TRBV9 CASSEGDYRGYEQFF TGTGCCAGCAGTGAAGGGGACTACAGGGGCTATGAGCAGTTCTTC
TRBJ2-7 . . TRBV2 CASSETRVSYEQYF TGTGCCAGCAGTGAAACCAGGGTTTCCTACGAGCAGTACTTC
TRBJ2-7 . . TRBV9 CASSVGTGPYEQYF TGTGCCAGCAGCGTAGGAACAGGGCCCTACGAGCAGTACTTC
TRBJ2-2 . . TRBV5-1 CASSDTLDTGELFF TGCGCCAGCAGCGATACACTAGACACCGGGGAGCTGTTTTTT
TRBJ1-3 . . TRBV9 CASSPPTAGNTIYF TGTGCCAGCAGCCCCCCGACAGCTGGAAACACCATATATTTT
TRBJ1-3 few . TRBV9 CASSVEVEGNTIYF TGTGCCAGCAGCGTAGAGGTCGAAGGAAACACCATATATTTT
TRBJ1-1 . . TRBV5-1 CASSFDRNTEAFF TGCGCCAGCAGTTTCGACAGGAACACTGAAGCTTTCTTT
TRBJ2-4 . . TRBV27 CASSFEAPGLAKNIQYF TGTGCCAGCAGTTTCGAAGCCCCCGGTTTGGCCAAAAACATTCAGTACTTC
TRBJ2-3 . . TRBV18 CASSPPGTDTQYF TGTGCCAGCTCACCACCGGGTACAGATACGCAGTATTTT
TRBJ1-4 . . TRBV15 CATSRDRARGTNNEKLFF TGTGCCACCAGCAGAGATAGGGCGCGGGGGACCAATAATGAAAAACTGTTTTTT
TRBJ2-7 once . TRBV5-1 CASSSNTLTYEQYF TGCGCCAGCAGCTCCAACACCTTGACCTACGAGCAGTACTTC
TRBJ2-5 . . TRBV11-2 CASSFNRETQYF TGTGCCAGCAGCTTCAATCGAGAGACCCAGTACTTC
TRBJ2-3 . . TRBV19 CASSTDYGGGTQYF TGTGCCAGTAGTACCGACTACGGTGGCGGTACGCAGTATTTT
TRBJ2-7 . TRBD1 TRBV9 CASSVGTGGTWEQYF TGTGCCAGCAGCGTAGGGACAGGGGGAACATGGGAGCAGTACTTC
TRBJ1-2 . . TRBV2 CASSASGGRNYGYTF TGTGCCAGCAGTGCATCGGGAGGACGTAACTATGGCTACACCTTC
TRBJ2-1 . . TRBV30 CAWSVMAAGNEQFF TGTGCCTGGAGTGTAATGGCGGCCGGCAATGAGCAGTTCTTC
TRBJ2-7 . TRBD2 TRBV11-3 CASSPLGLAGEYEQYF TGTGCCAGCAGCCCCTTGGGACTAGCGGGAGAGTACGAGCAGTACTTC
TRBJ2-7 . . TRBV27 CASSAGLNYEQYF TGTGCCAGCAGTGCGGGACTGAACTACGAGCAGTACTTC
TRBJ1-2 . TRBD1 TRBV7-9 CASSSTGLGYGYTF TGTGCCAGCAGCTCGACAGGGTTGGGCTATGGCTACACCTTC
TRBJ2-7 . TRBD2 TRBV4-1 CASSQGLAYSYEQYF TGCGCCAGCAGCCAGGGACTAGCGTATTCCTACGAGCAGTACTTC
TRBJ2-5 . . TRBV11-3 CASSRDGETQYF TGTGCCAGCAGCCGGGACGGTGAGACCCAGTACTTC
TRBJ2-1 . . TRBV15 CATSSDFHRYNEQFF TGTGCCACCAGCTCGGACTTCCACCGATACAATGAGCAGTTCTTC
TRBJ2-1 . . TRBV19 CASSIEDMGLFF TGTGCCAGTAGTATAGAAGACATGGGACTGTTCTTC
TRBJ2-7 . . TRBV29-1 CSVSPQGSYEQYF TGCAGCGTCTCTCCACAGGGATCCTACGAGCAGTACTTC
TRBJ2-2 . . TRBV28 CASSSAGGYTGELFF TGTGCCAGCAGTTCGGCCGGCGGGTACACCGGGGAGCTGTTTTTT
TRBJ1-4 . . TRBV6-1 CASSGGEKLFF TGTGCCAGCAGTGGTGGAGAAAAACTGTTTTTT
TRBJ2-5 . . TRBV28 CASSLGAGTQYF TGTGCCAGCAGTTTGGGGGCAGGGACCCAGTACTTC
TRBJ2-7 . . TRBV6-6 CASSTGPSYEQYF TGTGCCAGCAGTACAGGGCCCTCCTACGAGCAGTACTTC
TRBJ2-3 . . TRBV6-6 CASTATDTQYF TGTGCCAGCACCGCCACAGATACGCAGTATTTT
TRBJ2-7 . . TRBV5-8 CASSLHRSSEPYEQYF TGTGCCAGCAGCTTGCATCGGTCTAGCGAACCCTACGAGCAGTACTTC
TRBJ1-1 . TRBD1 TRBV2 CASSSDRFLGTEAFF TGTGCCAGCAGTTCGGACAGGTTCTTGGGGACTGAAGCTTTCTTT
TRBJ2-5 . . TRBV10-3 CATGTSQETQYF TGTGCCACCGGGACTTCACAAGAGACCCAGTACTTC
TRBJ2-1 . TRBD2 TRBV5-4 CASSLQSGSWPIEQFF TGTGCCAGCAGCTTGCAAAGCGGGAGTTGGCCAATTGAGCAGTTCTTC
TRBJ1-1 . . TRBV9 CASSIQGNTEAFF TGTGCCAGCAGCATACAGGGGAACACTGAAGCTTTCTTT
TRBJ2-3 . . TRBV5-1 CASRGVGTDTQYF TGCGCCAGCAGAGGCGTTGGGACAGATACGCAGTATTTT
TRBJ1-3 . . TRBV15 CATSRDPGRALMRNTIYF TGTGCCACCAGCAGAGATCCGGGCAGGGCCCTTATGAGAAACACCATATATTTT
TRBJ2-7 . . TRBV5-1 CASRSGGLNEQYF TGCGCCAGCAGATCTGGGGGTTTGAACGAGCAGTACTTC
TRBJ2-4 . . TRBV21-1 CASSKCSGTAKNIQYF TGTGCCAGCAGCAAATGTTCCGGGACAGCCAAAAACATTCAGTACTTC
TRBJ2-3 . . TRBV19 CASSNSAYGDTQYF TGTGCCAGTAGTAATAGCGCCTATGGGGATACGCAGTATTTT
TRBJ2-1 once . TRBV9 CASSVEAIYNEQFF TGTGCCAGCAGCGTAGAGGCTATATACAATGAGCAGTTCTTC
TRBJ2-1 . . TRBV2 CASRRGGTSNNEQFF TGTGCCAGCAGGAGGGGGGGAACCTCTAACAATGAGCAGTTCTTC
TRBJ1-1 . . TRBV19 CASSIGTVPNTEAFF TGTGCCAGTAGTATAGGGACAGTGCCGAACACTGAAGCTTTCTTT
TRBJ2-1 . TRBD2 TRBV5-1 CASSLRPGTSLEQFF TGCGCCAGCAGCTTGCGGCCCGGGACTAGCTTAGAGCAGTTCTTC
TRBJ2-7 . TRBD2 TRBV5-4 CASSLEAGISYEQYF TGTGCCAGCAGCTTAGAAGCGGGAATATCCTACGAGCAGTACTTC